Below are 25 T cell receptor beta chains sequenced from a single sample in a study of blood T cell repertoires in COVID-19. Method: immunoSEQ multiplex PCR; TCRdb's copy keeps in-frame clones and lacks some. Of 40,000 or so clones listed, about 91% were seen once; the top ten hold 15% to 17%. Material: peripheral blood. These receptors were taken from a woman aged 25 to 39 in a cohort sampled during active COVID-19.

Here the CDR3 DNA reads TGTGCCAGCAGCTCTCTACGGGGGGCTGAAGCTTTCTTT. This codes for CASSSLRGAEAFF. V and J are TRBV11-2 and TRBJ1-1; a weak D match, TRBD1 (5 bases). The germline V gene encodes CDR1 SGHAT and CDR2 FQNNGV. V lost 4 bases and J lost 6, with 12 bases in between. This CDR3 has 13 amino acids.

The chain carries TRBV4-3 and TRBJ1-6; 7 bases align to TRBD1. CDR3 size: 16 residues. Germline trimming cut 5 bases from V and 7 bases from J; bases unmatched to any gene: 11. Per the germline V gene, CDR1 is LGHNA and CDR2 is YSLEER. The CDR3 protein is CASSTGIGTANSPLHF. CDR3 in DNA: TGCGCCAGCAGCACTGGAATAGGGACAGCCAATTCACCCCTCCACTTT.

The chain links TRBV24-1 to TRBJ2-7; D uncertain. Looked up from germline, CDR1 is KGHDR and CDR2 is SFDVKD. The ends were cut back, 2 bases at V and 0 bases at J, with 16 bases in the middle. The CDR3 has 17 amino acids. In DNA, the CDR3 is TGTGCCACCAGTGATTCAACTAACATGAGGAGCTCCTACGAGCAGTACTTC. As protein: CATSDSTNMRSSYEQYF.

The chain employs TRBV18 and TRBJ1-1; no clear D gene. CDR1 and CDR2 from the germline V gene are KGHSH and LQKENI. V was pared by 3 bases and J by 3 bases, with 8 bases between. The CDR3 extends over 13 amino acids. CDR3 in DNA: TGTGCCAGCTCACCGGATCTAGACACTGAAGCTTTCTTT. Translating it yields CASSPDLDTEAFF.

The CDR3 DNA reads as TGTGCCTGGAGTGTGGCAGCGGGAGGTCCCTACGAGCAGTACTTC. Translated, it gives CAWSVAAGGPYEQYF. This chain connects TRBV30 to TRBJ2-7, with TRBD2 matching 9 bases. The CDR3 extends over 15 amino acids. The junction had 5 bases not matched to a gene; V was cut back by 0 bases and J by 2 bases. Germline lookup yields CDR1 GTSNPN and CDR2 SVGIG (reference sequence). Full variable domain (missing parts from reference TRBV30 and TRBJ2-7): SQTIHQWPATLVQPVGSPLSLECTVEGTSNPNLYWYRQAAGRGLQLLFYSVGIGQISSEVPQNLSASRPQDRQFILSSKKLLLSDSGFYLCAWSVAAGGPYEQYFGPGTRLTVT.

The rearrangement uses TRBV4-1 and TRBJ2-3; D remains ambiguous. Germline-derived CDR1 and CDR2 are MGHRA and YSYEKL. The V and J ends lost 0 bases and 6 bases respectively, with 13 bases between them. This CDR3 has 15 residues. Written as DNA, the CDR3 is TGCGCCAGCAGCCAAGAGGTACCCTTAGCCGATACGCAGTATTTT. Translating it yields CASSQEVPLADTQYF.

The CDR3 DNA reads TGTGCCAGCAGCTTACGAGGGGGCGTCAACCCTTATGGCTACACCTTC. Protein sequence: CASSLRGGVNPYGYTF. The chain couples TRBV13 to TRBJ1-2; 7 bases fit TRBD1. This CDR3 region has 16 residues. Germline CDR1 PRHDT, CDR2 FYEKMQ (reference sequence). J gave up 5 bases and V 2 bases, and 11 bases lay outside the gene matches.

The rearrangement links TRBV27 to TRBJ2-7, with 8 bases lining up with TRBD2. The CDR3 contains 13 residues. V was pared by 2 bases and J by 6 bases, with 3 bases of the junction left unmatched. CDR1 and CDR2 (germline): MNHEY, SMNVEV (reference sequence). The CDR3 nucleotides read TGTGCCAGCAGTTTACGGGGGGGTCTCGAGCAGTACTTC. Translated: CASSLRGGLEQYF.

This clone was observed a single time. The chain combines TRBV5-1 with TRBJ2-1; a possible D gene is TRBD1 (5 bases). Germline values: CDR1 SGHRS, CDR2 YFSETQ. The CDR3 loop spans 16 amino acids. V was pared by 2 bases and J by 5 bases, with 17 bases between. The CDR3 bases are TGCGCCAGCAGCTTCGCCAAGGGTGGGGCACACAATGAGCAGTTCTTC. Translation gives CASSFAKGGAHNEQFF.

V is TRBV12-5 and J is TRBJ1-1, with unresolved D. V gave up 0 bases and J gave up 4 bases, with 6 bases separating them. The length of the CDR3 is 13 residues. The germline V gene encodes CDR1 LGHNT and CDR2 FRNRAP. The CDR3 is CASGLVAGTEAFF. The CDR3 DNA sequence: TGTGCTAGTGGTTTGGTTGCGGGCACTGAAGCTTTCTTT. Full variable domain (rest looked up from reference TRBV12-5 and TRBJ1-1): DARVTQTPRHKVTEMGQEVTMRCQPILGHNTVFWYRQTMMQGLELLAYFRNRAPLDDSGMPKDRFSAEMPDATLATLKIQPSEPRDSAVYFCASGLVAGTEAFFGQGTRLTVV.

This chain uses TRBV7-3 with TRBJ2-2, with D unresolved. Trimming stripped 1 base from V and 3 bases from J, with 9 bases between. Germline V gene sequence: CDR1 SGHTA, CDR2 FQGTGA. This CDR3 spans 15 amino acids. The CDR3 DNA is TGTGCCAGCAGCTTAATATCCAGTTACACCGGGGAGCTGTTTTTT. This encodes CASSLISSYTGELFF.

This clone was counted once. The rearrangement links TRBV6-5 to TRBJ2-7; 7 nucleotides align to TRBD2. The CDR3 is made up of 15 amino acids. After removal of 6 bases from V and 5 bases from J, the junction contained 13 bases not matched to a gene. The V gene's germline CDR1 is MNHEY and CDR2 SVGAGI. The CDR3 reads CASSFPWGGVNEQYF. The DNA for the CDR3 is TGTGCCAGCAGCTTTCCATGGGGAGGGGTGAACGAGCAGTACTTC.

The chain uses TRBV15 and TRBJ2-1; 7 bases align to TRBD2. V shed 5 bases and J 5 bases; nucleotides not matched to a gene: 9. This CDR3 comprises 15 residues. In germline, CDR1 is LNHNV, CDR2 YYDKDF (reference sequence). CDR3 in amino acids: CATSDPGGGDNEQFF. In DNA, the CDR3 is TGTGCCACCAGCGACCCGGGAGGAGGGGACAATGAGCAGTTCTTC. Drawing the rest from reference TRBV15 and TRBJ2-1, the complete variable domain is DAMVIQNPRYQVTQFGKPVTLSCSQTLNHNVMYWYQQKSSQAPKLLFHYYDKDFNNEADTPDNFQSRRPNTSFCFLDIRSPGLGDTAMYLCATSDPGGGDNEQFFGPGTRLTVL.

The genes are TRBV10-3 and TRBJ2-3; TRBD2 might be the D (6 bases). The CDR3 totals 15 residues. Germline V CDR1 and CDR2: ENHRY, SYGVKD. Trimming shortened V by 4 bases and J by 3 bases, and 14 bases separated the two germline ends. CDR3 DNA sequence: TGTGCCATCAGTGCTTCGGGGAGGAGTACAGATACGCAGTATTTT. Translated, it gives CAISASGRSTDTQYF.

This clone occurred once. The rearrangement joins TRBV6-5 to TRBJ2-1, with D unresolved. Germline V gene lookup returns CDR1 MNHEY and CDR2 SVGAGI. The V end lost 6 bases, the J end lost 0 bases, and 6 bases lay between the germline ends. This CDR3 spans 13 amino acids. CDR3: CASRLSSYNEQFF. In DNA form, the CDR3 reads TGTGCCAGCAGGCTCAGCTCCTACAATGAGCAGTTCTTC.

The chain carries TRBV6-5 and TRBJ2-3; 7 bases agree with TRBD2. After removal of 4 bases from V and 7 bases from J, the junction contained 2 bases not matched to a gene. This CDR3 has 12 amino acids. Germline CDR1 MNHEY, CDR2 SVGAGI. This chain's CDR3 is CASSSTSNTQYF. CDR3 nucleotides: TGTGCCAGCAGTTCGACTAGCAATACGCAGTATTTT.

The V call is TRBV2, the J call TRBJ1-2; TRBD1 matches 7 bases. The CDR3 is made up of 15 amino acids. Germline CDR1 is SNHLY and CDR2 is FYNNEI. Trimming removed 8 bases from V and 1 base from J; junction bases left unmatched: 10. The CDR3 DNA is TGTGCCAGCCCACGGAGAAGGGACAGTAACTATGGCTACACCTTC. It is translated as CASPRRRDSNYGYTF.

This clone has a single count. The chain joins TRBV27 to TRBJ2-7; 7 nucleotides match TRBD2. This CDR3 is built from 14 residues. The junction had 4 bases not matched to a gene; V was cut back by 0 bases and J by 5 bases. CDR1 and CDR2 (germline): MNHEY, SMNVEV (reference sequence). CDR3 loop: CASSLSGGFDEQYF. Here the CDR3 DNA reads TGTGCCAGCAGTTTATCGGGGGGGTTCGACGAGCAGTACTTC.

The chain is built from TRBV18 and TRBJ2-6; TRBD2 matches 15 bases. V dropped 6 bases and J dropped 1; count of bases not matched to a gene: 1. Germline V gene sequence: CDR1 KGHSH, CDR2 LQKENI. The CDR3 length is 17 residues. The CDR3 is CASSGTSGRSGANVLTF. CDR3 sequence (DNA): TGTGCCAGCTCGGGGACTAGCGGGAGGTCTGGGGCCAACGTCCTGACTTTC. Together with reference TRBV18 and TRBJ2-6, the CDR3 gives the full variable domain: NAGVMQNPRHLVRRRGQEARLRCSPMKGHSHVYWYRQLPEEGLKFMVYLQKENIIDESGMPKERFSAEFPKEGPSILRIQQVVRGDSAAYFCASSGTSGRSGANVLTFGAGSRLTVL.

V usage is TRBV9 and J usage is TRBJ2-5, with 9 bases identical to TRBD2. Looked up from germline, CDR1 is SGDLS and CDR2 is YYNGEE. Trimming removed 0 bases from V and 5 bases from J; junction bases left unmatched: 5. The CDR3 is 15 residues long. DNA of the CDR3: TGTGCCAGCAGCGTAGTAGCGGGAGACGCCGAGACCCAGTACTTC. Protein product: CASSVVAGDAETQYF. Based on the CDR3 plus reference TRBV9 and TRBJ2-5, the full variable domain is DSGVTQTPKHLITATGQRVTLRCSPRSGDLSVYWYQQSLDQGLQFLIQYYNGEERAKGNILERFSAQQFPDLHSELNLSSLELGDSALYFCASSVVAGDAETQYFGPGTRLLVL.

J is TRBJ1-6 and V is TRBV11-3; 8 nucleotides align to TRBD1. Germline V gives CDR1 SGHNT, CDR2 YENEEA. V dropped 2 bases and J dropped 5; count of bases not matched to a gene: 5. The CDR3 consists of 16 residues. The CDR3 region is CASSLRTGTDNSPLHF. The CDR3 DNA follows: TGTGCCAGCAGCTTAAGGACAGGGACAGATAATTCACCCCTCCACTTT. Variable domain in full (rest from reference TRBV11-3 and TRBJ1-6): EAGVVQSPRYKIIEKKQPVAFWCNPISGHNTLYWYLQNLGQGPELLIRYENEEAVDDSQLPKDRFSAERLKGVDSTLKIQPAELGDSAVYLCASSLRTGTDNSPLHFGNGTRLTVT.

The CDR3 reads CASSSTGGSGTEAFF. The CDR3 DNA reads as TGTGCCAGCAGCTCTACAGGGGGCTCCGGCACTGAAGCTTTCTTT. This sequence joins TRBV7-9 and TRBJ1-1; 9 bases agree with TRBD1. This CDR3 contains 15 residues. The V and J ends lost 4 bases and 4 bases, in that order; junction bases with no gene match: 7. Germline CDR1 is SEHNR and CDR2 is FQNEAQ (reference sequence).

The chain has TRBV5-4 and TRBJ2-1; D possibly corresponds to TRBD1 (6 bases). Trimming took 5 bases from V and 5 from J, leaving 17 bases between them. CDR3 length: 15 residues. Germline V lookup: CDR1 SGHNT, CDR2 YYREEE (reference sequence). CDR3 nucleotide sequence: TGTGCCAGCAGGCTCAGGGGAAATTGGAACAATGAGCAGTTCTTC. Residues: CASRLRGNWNNEQFF. The full variable domain, its missing parts supplied by reference TRBV5-4 and TRBJ2-1, is ETGVTQSPTHLIKTRGQQVTLRCSSQSGHNTVSWYQQALGQGPQFIFQYYREEENGRGNFPPRFSGLQFPNYSSELNVNALELDDSALYLCASRLRGNWNNEQFFGPGTRLTVL.

This chain joins TRBV7-9 and TRBJ2-5; 11 bases fit TRBD2. CDR1 and CDR2 (germline): SEHNR, FQNEAQ (reference sequence). CDR3 length equals 15 residues. The V and J ends lost 5 bases and 1 base, in that order; junction bases with no gene match: 3. This chain's CDR3 is CASSAGLAAQETQYF. The CDR3 coding sequence is TGTGCCAGCAGCGCGGGACTAGCGGCCCAAGAGACCCAGTACTTC.

The gene calls are TRBV2 and TRBJ1-3; 7 bases match TRBD1. CDR1 and CDR2 (germline): SNHLY, FYNNEI. The CDR3 has 15 residues. The trim removed 6 bases at V and 2 bases at J, leaving 7 bases unmatched. CDR3: CASSLSDRAGNTIYF. DNA of the CDR3: TGTGCCAGCAGCCTTTCAGACAGGGCTGGAAACACCATATATTTT.